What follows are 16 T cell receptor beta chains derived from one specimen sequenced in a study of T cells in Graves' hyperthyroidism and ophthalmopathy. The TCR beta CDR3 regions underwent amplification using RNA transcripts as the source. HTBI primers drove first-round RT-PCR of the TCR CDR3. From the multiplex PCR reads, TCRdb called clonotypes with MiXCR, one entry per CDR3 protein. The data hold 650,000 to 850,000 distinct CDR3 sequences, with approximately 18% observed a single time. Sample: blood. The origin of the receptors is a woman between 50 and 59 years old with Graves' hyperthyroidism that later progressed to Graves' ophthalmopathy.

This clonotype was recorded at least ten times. In nucleotides, the CDR3 is TGCAGTGCTAGAGAAGTTGGGACAGTTGAAGCTTTCTTT. As protein: CSAREVGTVEAFF. V usage is TRBV20-1 and J usage is TRBJ1-1; 7 nucleotides agree with TRBD1. This CDR3 is 13 amino acids long. Germline V gives CDR1 DFQATT, CDR2 SNEGSKA (reference sequence). Trimming removed 0 bases from V and 7 bases from J; junction bases left unmatched: 5.

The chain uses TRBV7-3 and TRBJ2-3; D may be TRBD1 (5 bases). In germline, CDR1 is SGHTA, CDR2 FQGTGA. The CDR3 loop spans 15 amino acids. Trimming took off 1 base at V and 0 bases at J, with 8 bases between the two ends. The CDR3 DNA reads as TGTGCCAGCAGCTTAATAGGGGCTAGCACAGATACGCAGTATTTT. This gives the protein CASSLIGASTDTQYF.

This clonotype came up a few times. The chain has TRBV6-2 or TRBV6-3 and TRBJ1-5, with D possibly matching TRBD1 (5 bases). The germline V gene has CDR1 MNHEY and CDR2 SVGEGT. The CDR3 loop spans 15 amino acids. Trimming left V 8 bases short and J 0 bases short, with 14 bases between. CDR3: CASLRGDYSNQPQHF. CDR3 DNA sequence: TGTGCCAGCCTGCGAGGGGACTATAGCAATCAGCCCCAGCATTTT.

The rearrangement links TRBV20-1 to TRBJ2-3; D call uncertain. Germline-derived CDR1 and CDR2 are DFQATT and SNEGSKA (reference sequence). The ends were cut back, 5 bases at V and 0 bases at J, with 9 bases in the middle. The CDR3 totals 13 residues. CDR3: CSADLDSTDTQYF. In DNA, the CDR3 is TGCAGTGCTGACCTCGATAGCACAGATACGCAGTATTTT.

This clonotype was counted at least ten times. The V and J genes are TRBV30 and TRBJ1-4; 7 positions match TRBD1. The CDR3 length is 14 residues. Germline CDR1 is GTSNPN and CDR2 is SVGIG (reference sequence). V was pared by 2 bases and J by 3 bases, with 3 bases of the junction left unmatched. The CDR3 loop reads CAWSLGQPNEKLFF. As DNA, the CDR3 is TGTGCCTGGAGTTTGGGACAGCCTAATGAAAAACTGTTTTTT.

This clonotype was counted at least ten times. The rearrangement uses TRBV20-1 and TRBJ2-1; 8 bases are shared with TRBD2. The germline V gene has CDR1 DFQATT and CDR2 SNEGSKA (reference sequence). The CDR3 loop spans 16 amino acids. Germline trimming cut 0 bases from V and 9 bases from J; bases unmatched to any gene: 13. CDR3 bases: TGCAGTGCTAGAGATCTGATCGGGGGGGGCCATCCTGAGCAGTTCTTC. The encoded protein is CSARDLIGGGHPEQFF.

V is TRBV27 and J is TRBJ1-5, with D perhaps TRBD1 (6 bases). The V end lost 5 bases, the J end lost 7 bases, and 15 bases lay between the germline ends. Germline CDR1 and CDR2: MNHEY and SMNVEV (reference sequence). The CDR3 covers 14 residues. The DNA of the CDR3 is TGTGCCAGCAGTCCACAGGGTATCGGCCAGCCCCAGCATTTT. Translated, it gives CASSPQGIGQPQHF.

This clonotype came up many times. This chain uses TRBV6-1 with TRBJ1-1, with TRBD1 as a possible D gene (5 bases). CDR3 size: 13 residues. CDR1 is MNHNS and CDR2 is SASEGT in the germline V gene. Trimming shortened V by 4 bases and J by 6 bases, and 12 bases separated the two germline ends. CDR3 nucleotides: TGTGCCAGCAGTGCCGAGGGGTGGTCTGAAGCTTTCTTT. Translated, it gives CASSAEGWSEAFF.

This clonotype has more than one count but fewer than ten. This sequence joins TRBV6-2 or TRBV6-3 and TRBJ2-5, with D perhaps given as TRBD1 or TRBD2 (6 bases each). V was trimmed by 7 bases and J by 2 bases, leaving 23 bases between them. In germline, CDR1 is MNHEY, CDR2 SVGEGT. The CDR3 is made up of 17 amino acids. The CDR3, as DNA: TGTGCCAGCAATTGGCCCCTGGGGGGCGAGGGTCAAGAGACCCAGTACTTC. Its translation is CASNWPLGGEGQETQYF.

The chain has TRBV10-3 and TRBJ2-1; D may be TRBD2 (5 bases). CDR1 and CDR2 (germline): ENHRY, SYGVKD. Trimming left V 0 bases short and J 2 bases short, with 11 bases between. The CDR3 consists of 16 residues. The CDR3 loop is CAISESFSVTYNEQFF. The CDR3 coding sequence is TGTGCCATCAGTGAGTCTTTTAGCGTTACCTACAATGAGCAGTTCTTC.

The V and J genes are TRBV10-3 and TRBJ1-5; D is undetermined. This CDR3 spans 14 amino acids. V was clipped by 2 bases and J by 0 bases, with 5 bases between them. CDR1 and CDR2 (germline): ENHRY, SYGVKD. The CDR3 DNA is TGTGCCATCAGTGAGGGGAGTAGCAATCAGCCCCAGCATTTT. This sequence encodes CAISEGSSNQPQHF.

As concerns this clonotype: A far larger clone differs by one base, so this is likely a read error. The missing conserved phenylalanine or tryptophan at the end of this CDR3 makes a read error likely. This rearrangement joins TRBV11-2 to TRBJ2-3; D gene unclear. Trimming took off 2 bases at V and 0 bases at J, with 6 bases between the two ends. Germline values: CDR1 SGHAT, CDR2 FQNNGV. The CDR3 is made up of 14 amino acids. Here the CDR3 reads CASSLSLSTDTQYS. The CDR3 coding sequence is TGTGCCAGCAGCTTATCCCTTAGCACAGATACGCAGTATTCT.

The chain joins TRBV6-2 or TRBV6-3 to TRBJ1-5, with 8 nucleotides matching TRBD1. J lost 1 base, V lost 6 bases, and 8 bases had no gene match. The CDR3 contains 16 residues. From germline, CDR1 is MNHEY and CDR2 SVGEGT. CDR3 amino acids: CASSQRTGRSNQPQHF. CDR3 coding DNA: TGTGCCAGCAGCCAAAGGACAGGGCGAAGCAATCAGCCCCAGCATTTT.

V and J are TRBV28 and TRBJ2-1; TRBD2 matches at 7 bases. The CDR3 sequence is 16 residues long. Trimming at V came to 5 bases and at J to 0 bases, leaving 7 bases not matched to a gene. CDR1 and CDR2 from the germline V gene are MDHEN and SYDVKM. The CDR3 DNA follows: TGTGCCAGCAGTCGAGCGGGCGGGAGCTCCTACAATGAGCAGTTCTTC. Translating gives CASSRAGGSSYNEQFF.

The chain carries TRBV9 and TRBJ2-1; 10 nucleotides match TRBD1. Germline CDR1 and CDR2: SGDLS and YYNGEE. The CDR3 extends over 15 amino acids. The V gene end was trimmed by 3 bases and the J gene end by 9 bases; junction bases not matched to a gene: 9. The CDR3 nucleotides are TGTGCCAGCAGCGCCCCCGGGACAGGGGAGAGTGAGCAGTTCTTC. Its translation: CASSAPGTGESEQFF.

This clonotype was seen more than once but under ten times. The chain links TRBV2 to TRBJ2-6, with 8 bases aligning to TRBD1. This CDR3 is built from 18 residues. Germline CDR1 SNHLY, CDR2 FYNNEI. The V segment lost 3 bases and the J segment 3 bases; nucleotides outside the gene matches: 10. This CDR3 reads CASSDNRGLIGGANVLTF. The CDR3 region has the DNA TGTGCCAGCAGTGATAACAGGGGGTTAATCGGTGGGGCCAACGTCCTGACTTTC.